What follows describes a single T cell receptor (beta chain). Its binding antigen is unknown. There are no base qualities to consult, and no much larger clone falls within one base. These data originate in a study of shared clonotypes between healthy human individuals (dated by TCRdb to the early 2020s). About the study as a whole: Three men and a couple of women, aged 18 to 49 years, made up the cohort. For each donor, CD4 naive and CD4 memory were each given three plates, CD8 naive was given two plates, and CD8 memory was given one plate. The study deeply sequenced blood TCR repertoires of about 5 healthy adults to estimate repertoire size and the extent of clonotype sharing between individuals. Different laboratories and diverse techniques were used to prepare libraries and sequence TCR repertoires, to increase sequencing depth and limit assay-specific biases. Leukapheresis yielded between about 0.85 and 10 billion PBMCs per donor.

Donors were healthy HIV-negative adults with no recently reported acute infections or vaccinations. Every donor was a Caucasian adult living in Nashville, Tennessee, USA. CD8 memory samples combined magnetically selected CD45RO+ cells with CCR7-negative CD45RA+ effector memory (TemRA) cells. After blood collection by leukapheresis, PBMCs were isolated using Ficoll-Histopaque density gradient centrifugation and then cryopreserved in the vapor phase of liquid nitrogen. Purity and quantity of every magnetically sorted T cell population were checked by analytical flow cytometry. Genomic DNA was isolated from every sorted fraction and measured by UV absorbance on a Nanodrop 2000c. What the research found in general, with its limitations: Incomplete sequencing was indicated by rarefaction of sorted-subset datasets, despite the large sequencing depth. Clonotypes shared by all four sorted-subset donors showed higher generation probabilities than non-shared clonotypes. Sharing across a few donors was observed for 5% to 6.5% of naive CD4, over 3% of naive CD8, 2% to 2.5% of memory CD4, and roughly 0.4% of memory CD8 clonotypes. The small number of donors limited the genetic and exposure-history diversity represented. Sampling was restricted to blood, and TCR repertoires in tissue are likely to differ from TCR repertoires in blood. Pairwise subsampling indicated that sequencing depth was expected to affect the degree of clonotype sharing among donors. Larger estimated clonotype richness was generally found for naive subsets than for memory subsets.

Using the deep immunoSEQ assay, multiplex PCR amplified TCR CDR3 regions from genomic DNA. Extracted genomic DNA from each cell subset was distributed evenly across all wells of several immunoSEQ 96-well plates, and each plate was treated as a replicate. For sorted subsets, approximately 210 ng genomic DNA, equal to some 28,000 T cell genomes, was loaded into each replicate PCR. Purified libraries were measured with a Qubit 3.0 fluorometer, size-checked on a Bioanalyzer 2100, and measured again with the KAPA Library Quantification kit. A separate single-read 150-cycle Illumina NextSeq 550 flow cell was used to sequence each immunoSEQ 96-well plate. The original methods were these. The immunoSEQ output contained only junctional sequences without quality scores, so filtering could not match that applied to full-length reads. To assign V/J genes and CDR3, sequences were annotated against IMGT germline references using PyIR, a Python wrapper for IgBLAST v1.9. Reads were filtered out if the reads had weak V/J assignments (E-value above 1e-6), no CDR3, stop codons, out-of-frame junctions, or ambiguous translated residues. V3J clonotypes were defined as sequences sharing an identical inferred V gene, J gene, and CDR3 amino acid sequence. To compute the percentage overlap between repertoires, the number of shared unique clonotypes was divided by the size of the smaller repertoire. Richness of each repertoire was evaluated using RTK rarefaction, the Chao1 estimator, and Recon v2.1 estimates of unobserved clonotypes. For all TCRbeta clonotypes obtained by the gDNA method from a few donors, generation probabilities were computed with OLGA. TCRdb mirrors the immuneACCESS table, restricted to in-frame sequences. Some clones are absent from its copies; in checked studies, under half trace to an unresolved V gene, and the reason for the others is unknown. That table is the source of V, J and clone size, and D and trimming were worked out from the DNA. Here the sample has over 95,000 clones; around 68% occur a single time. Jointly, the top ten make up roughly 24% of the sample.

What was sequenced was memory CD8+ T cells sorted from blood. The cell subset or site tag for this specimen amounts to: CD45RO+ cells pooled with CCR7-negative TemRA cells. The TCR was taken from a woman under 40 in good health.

The sequenced DNA is TGTGCCAGCAGCCAAGAAGGCAGTCTGCTCACAGATACGCAGTATTTT. It translates to CASSQEGSLLTDTQYF. Rearrangement joined TRBV14 to TRBJ2-3, with no reliable assignment of the D segment. V and J are truncated by 0 bases and 2 bases respectively, leaving an intervening sequence of 12 bases. The germline V gene encodes CDR1 SGHDN and CDR2 FVKESK. Including the terminal cysteine and phenylalanine, the CDR3 comprises 16 residues. Just CDR3 DNA is preserved here, 48 bases in frame from base 1.